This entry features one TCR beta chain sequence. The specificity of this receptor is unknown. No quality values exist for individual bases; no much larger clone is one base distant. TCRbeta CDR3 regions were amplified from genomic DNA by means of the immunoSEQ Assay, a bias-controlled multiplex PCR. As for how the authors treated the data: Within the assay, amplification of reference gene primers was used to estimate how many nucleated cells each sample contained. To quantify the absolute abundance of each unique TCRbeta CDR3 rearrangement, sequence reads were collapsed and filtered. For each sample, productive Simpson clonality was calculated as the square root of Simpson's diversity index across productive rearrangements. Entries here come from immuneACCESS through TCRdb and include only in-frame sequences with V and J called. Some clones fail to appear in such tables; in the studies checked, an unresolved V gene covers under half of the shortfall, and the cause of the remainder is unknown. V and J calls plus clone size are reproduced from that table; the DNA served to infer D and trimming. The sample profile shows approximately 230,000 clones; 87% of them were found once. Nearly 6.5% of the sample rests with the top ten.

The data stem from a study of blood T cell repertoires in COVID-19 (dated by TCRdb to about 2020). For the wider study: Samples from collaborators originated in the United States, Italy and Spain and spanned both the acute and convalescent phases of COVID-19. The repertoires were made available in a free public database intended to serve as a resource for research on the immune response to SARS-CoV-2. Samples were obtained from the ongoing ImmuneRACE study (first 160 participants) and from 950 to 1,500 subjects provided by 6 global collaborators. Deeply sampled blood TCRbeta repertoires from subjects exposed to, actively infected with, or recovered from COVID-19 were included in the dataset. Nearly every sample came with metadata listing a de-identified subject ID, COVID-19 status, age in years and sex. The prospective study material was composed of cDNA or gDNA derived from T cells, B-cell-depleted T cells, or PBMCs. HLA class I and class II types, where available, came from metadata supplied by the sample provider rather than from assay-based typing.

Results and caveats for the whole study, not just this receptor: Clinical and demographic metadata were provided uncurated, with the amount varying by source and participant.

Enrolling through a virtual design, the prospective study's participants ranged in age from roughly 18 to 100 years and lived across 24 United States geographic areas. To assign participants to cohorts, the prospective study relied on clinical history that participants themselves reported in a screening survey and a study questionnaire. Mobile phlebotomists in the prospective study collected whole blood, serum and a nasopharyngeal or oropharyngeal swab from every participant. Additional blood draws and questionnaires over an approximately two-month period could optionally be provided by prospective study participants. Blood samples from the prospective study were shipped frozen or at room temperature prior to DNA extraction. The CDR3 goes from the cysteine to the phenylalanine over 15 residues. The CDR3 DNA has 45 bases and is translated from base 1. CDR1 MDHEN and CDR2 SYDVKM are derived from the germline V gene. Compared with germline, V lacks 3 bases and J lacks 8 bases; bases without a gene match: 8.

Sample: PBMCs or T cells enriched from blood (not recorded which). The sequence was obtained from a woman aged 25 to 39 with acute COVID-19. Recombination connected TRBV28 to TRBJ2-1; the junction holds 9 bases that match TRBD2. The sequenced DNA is TGTGCCAGCAGTTTGGGGGGCTTAGCGGGGGATGAGCAGTTCTTC. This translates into CASSLGGLAGDEQFF.